This TCR beta chain was captured in a study of T cell changes during pregnancy in multiple sclerosis. Sequencing used immunoSEQ multiplex PCR; TCRdb keeps in-frame clones, though not all of them. In the table there are around 62,000 clones, about nine tenths of which are singletons. The length of the CDR3 is 16 residues. V was pared by 5 bases and J by 2 bases, with 9 bases of the junction left unmatched. Germline loops: CDR1 MNHNY, CDR2 SVGAGI (reference sequence). Here the sequenced sample was peripheral blood, taken in the third trimester of pregnancy. The chain links TRBV6-6 to TRBJ2-3; TRBD1 aligns across 8 bases. The sequence was collected from a female donor with multiple sclerosis, enrolled in a pregnancy study. The CDR3 sequence: CASSILGTGDTDTQYF. Written as DNA, the CDR3 is TGTGCCAGCAGTATTCTCGGGACAGGAGACACAGATACGCAGTATTTT.